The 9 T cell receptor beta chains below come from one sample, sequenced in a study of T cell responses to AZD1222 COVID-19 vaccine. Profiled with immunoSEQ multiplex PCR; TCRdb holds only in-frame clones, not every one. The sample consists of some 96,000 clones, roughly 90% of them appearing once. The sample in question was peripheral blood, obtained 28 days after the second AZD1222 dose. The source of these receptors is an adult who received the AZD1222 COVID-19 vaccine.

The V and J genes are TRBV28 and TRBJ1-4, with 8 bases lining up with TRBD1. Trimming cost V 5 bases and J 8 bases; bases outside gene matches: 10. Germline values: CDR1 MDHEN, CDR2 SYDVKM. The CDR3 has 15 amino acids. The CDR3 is CASSLPGTGEEKLFF. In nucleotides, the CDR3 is TGTGCCAGCAGTCTGCCCGGGACAGGTGAAGAAAAACTGTTTTTT.

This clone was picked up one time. CDR3 nucleotides: TGTGCCAGCAGCTTAGGGGGACAGGGGTTCAATGAGCAGTTCTTC. Its translation is CASSLGGQGFNEQFF. J is TRBJ2-1 and V is TRBV7-7; 10 positions agree with TRBD1. The ends lost 1 base at V and 6 bases at J; junction bases unmatched: 3. In germline, CDR1 is SSHAT, CDR2 FNYEAQ (reference sequence). CDR3 length equals 15 residues.

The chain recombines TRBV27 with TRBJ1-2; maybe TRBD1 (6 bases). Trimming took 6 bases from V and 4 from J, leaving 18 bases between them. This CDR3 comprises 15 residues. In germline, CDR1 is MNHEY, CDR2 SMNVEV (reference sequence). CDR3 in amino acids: CASRTISGAVYGYTF. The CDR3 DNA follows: TGTGCCAGCAGGACAATATCAGGGGCGGTCTATGGCTACACCTTC.

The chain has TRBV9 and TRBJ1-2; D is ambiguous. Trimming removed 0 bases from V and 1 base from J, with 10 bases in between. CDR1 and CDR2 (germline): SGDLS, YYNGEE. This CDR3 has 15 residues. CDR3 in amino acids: CASSVGQNINYGYTF. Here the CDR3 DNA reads TGTGCCAGCAGCGTAGGTCAGAACATTAACTATGGCTACACCTTC.

The CDR3 reads CASSPLTSGSSYEQYF. The CDR3 DNA is TGTGCCAGCTCACCACTCACTAGCGGTAGCTCCTACGAGCAGTACTTC. The chain couples TRBV18 to TRBJ2-7, with 8 bases aligning to TRBD2. V dropped 1 base and J dropped 0; count of bases not matched to a gene: 5. CDR1 and CDR2 from the germline V gene are KGHSH and LQKENI. This CDR3 is built from 16 residues.

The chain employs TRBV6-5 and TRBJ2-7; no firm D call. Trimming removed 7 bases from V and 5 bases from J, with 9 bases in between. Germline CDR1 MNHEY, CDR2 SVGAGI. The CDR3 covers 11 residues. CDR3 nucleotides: TGTGCCAGCATTGGGTGGAACGAGCAGTACTTC. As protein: CASIGWNEQYF.

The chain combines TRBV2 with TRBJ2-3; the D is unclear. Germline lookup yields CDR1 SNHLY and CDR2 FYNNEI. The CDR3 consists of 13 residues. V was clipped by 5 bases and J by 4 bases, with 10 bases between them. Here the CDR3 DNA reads TGTGCCAGCAGTACCACATACTCAGATACGCAGTATTTT. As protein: CASSTTYSDTQYF.

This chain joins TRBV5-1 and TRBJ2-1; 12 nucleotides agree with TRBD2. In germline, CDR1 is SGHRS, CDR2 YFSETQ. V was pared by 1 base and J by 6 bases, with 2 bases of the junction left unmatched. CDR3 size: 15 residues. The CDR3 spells CASSLTTSGSNEQFF. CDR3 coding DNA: TGCGCCAGCAGCTTGACGACTAGCGGGAGCAATGAGCAGTTCTTC.

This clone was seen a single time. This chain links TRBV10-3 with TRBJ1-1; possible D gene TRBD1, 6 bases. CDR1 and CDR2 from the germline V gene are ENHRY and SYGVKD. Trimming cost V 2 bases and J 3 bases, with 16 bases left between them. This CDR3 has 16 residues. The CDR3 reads CAISERETGRDTEAFF. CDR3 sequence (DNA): TGTGCCATCAGTGAGCGAGAAACAGGGCGGGACACTGAAGCTTTCTTT.